This TCR beta chain was recovered during a study of T-cell memory formation after mild COVID-19. Across the whole study: There were largely donor-specific TCR clusters.

Study-wide points: The authors did not confirm SARS-CoV-2 specificity of second-wave clones peaking day 37.

Trimming removed 3 bases from V and 5 bases from J, with 11 bases in between. The CDR3 length is 13 residues. The germline CDR1 and CDR2 sequences are SGHTA and FQGTGA. TCRdb analysed the 5' RACE reads with MiXCR anew, one entry per CDR3 protein. The sample lists approximately 500,000 distinct CDR3 sequences, around 25% seen once, with around 13% in the top ten. Remarks on this clonotype: The antigen is not known.

The V gene is TRBV7-3, the J gene TRBJ2-7; a possible D gene is TRBD1 (5 bases). Sequenced material: PBMCs or a T cell subset sorted from them (not recorded which). The sequence was obtained from an adult woman who had mild COVID-19 (a few samples of this study predate the infection). Cell type and time point are not known. The CDR3 loop is CASSFQGSDEQYF. In DNA form, the CDR3 reads TGTGCCAGCAGCTTTCAGGGTTCCGACGAGCAGTACTTC.